The text below deals with one T cell receptor (beta chain). This entry is derived from a study of blood T cell repertoires in COVID-19. The overall study: COVID-19 samples collected from the United States, Italy and Spain covered acute and convalescent phases. Sources were T cells, B-cell-depleted T cells, or PBMCs; the material itself was cDNA or gDNA.

Authors' methods: Scientists estimated how many nucleated cells there were by amplifying reference gene primers. Method: immunoSEQ multiplex PCR; TCRdb's copy keeps in-frame clones and lacks some. V and J calls and clone size follow that table, whereas D and trimming were derived from the DNA. The sample has around 100,000 clones; roughly 92% are singletons. V was shortened by 3 bases and J by 6 bases, with 23 bases between the two germline ends. Germline-derived CDR1 and CDR2 are SGHDN and FVKESK. This CDR3 contains 18 residues. The sample taken for sequencing was peripheral blood. This sequence joins TRBV14 and TRBJ1-4; D not resolved. This receptor was obtained from a man aged 70-80 years with acute or convalescent COVID-19. CDR3 sequence reads: CASSHRDFWGIRDEKLFF. The CDR3 DNA follows: TGTGCCAGCAGCCACCGGGATTTTTGGGGTATCCGAGATGAAAAACTGTTTTTT. Full variable domain (remainder filled in from reference TRBV14 and TRBJ1-4): EAGVTQFPSHSVIEKGQTVTLRCDPISGHDNLYWYRRVMGKEIKFLLHFVKESKQDESGMPNNRFLAERTGGTYSTLKVQPAELEDSGVYFCASSHRDFWGIRDEKLFFGSGTQLSVL.